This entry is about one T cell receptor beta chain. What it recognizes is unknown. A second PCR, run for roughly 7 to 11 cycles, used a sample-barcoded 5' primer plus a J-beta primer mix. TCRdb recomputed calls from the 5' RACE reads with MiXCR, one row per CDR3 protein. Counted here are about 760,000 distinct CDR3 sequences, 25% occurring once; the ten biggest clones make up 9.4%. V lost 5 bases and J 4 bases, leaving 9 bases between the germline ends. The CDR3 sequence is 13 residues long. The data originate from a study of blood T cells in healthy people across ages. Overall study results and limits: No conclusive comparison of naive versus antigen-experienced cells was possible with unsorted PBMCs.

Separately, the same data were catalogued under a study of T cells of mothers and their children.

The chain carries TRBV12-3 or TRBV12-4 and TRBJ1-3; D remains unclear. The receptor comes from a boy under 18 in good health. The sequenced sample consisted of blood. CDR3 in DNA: TGTGCCAGCAGTCCCTCGGGAGGAAACACCATATATTTT. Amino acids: CASSPSGGNTIYF.